A selection of T cell receptor beta chains follows, all from one sample in a study of shared clonotypes between healthy human individuals. Measured with immunoSEQ multiplex PCR; TCRdb has only the in-frame clones, and not every one. This sample has roughly 570,000 clones, with roughly 98% found just once. The sequenced sample was naive CD8+ T cells sorted from blood. The receptors were gathered from a man younger than 40 in good health. The CDR3 runs from the conserved cysteine through the conserved F or W. Fields, in order: V gene, D gene, clone size, J gene, CDR3 protein, CDR3 DNA. A D gene is named only where the DNA matches it firmly. Only part of the rows carry a size: once, few, many, or a class if the clone is expanded.

>TRBV4-1|NA|NA|TRBJ2-7
CASSQVPAVSYEQYF
TGCGCCAGCAGCCAAGTTCCAGCGGTCTCCTACGAGCAGTACTTC
>TRBV27|NA|NA|TRBJ2-2
CASSFVTGELFF
TGTGCCAGCAGTTTCGTTACCGGGGAGCTGTTTTTT
>TRBV4-1|TRBD2|once|TRBJ2-1
CASSQMGGNEQFF
TGCGCCAGCAGCCAGATGGGAGGGAATGAGCAGTTCTTC
>TRBV27|TRBD2|NA|TRBJ2-7
CASSYQGLASYEQYF
TGTGCCAGCAGTTACCAAGGACTAGCGTCCTACGAGCAGTACTTC
>TRBV18|NA|NA|TRBJ2-1
CASSPPLRENNEQFF
TGTGCCAGCTCACCACCGCTCCGGGAGAACAATGAGCAGTTCTTC
>TRBV5-4|TRBD2|NA|TRBJ2-7
CASSKNSLAGEPYEQYF
TGTGCCAGCAGTAAGAACTCACTAGCGGGAGAACCCTACGAGCAGTACTTC
>TRBV2|NA|NA|TRBJ2-7
CASHGTKYEQYF
TGTGCCAGCCACGGGACCAAGTACGAGCAGTACTTC
>TRBV7-2|NA|NA|TRBJ2-7
CASSSPIASEQYF
TGTGCCAGCAGCTCCCCAATCGCATCCGAGCAGTACTTC
>TRBV7-3|NA|NA|TRBJ2-7
CASSLEDTAEQYF
TGTGCCAGCAGCCTCGAGGACACCGCGGAGCAGTACTTC
>TRBV10-3|NA|NA|TRBJ1-5
CAISDPGRSNQPQHF
TGTGCCATCAGTGACCCGGGTCGTAGCAATCAGCCCCAGCATTTT
>TRBV13|TRBD1|NA|TRBJ2-1
CASSSRDRALSQGHEQFF
TGTGCCAGCAGCTCCCGGGACAGGGCTCTATCCCAGGGTCATGAGCAGTTCTTC
>TRBV20-1|NA|NA|TRBJ2-7
CSATVRAEQYF
TGCAGTGCCACAGTTCGGGCCGAGCAGTACTTC
>TRBV6-1|NA|NA|TRBJ2-2
CASSDPWDSTNTGELFF
TGTGCCAGCAGTGACCCCTGGGACTCTACGAACACCGGGGAGCTGTTTTTT
>TRBV18|NA|NA|TRBJ2-7
CASSPPSPDYEQYF
TGTGCCAGCTCACCACCATCGCCAGACTACGAGCAGTACTTC
>TRBV7-9|NA|NA|TRBJ2-1
CASSPSLETEQFF
TGTGCCAGCAGCCCGTCTTTGGAGACTGAGCAGTTCTTC
>TRBV15|NA|NA|TRBJ2-6
CATSRLSGANVLTF
TGTGCCACCAGCAGACTCTCTGGGGCCAACGTCCTGACTTTC
>TRBV9|TRBD1|NA|TRBJ1-2
CASSSRGQGARANYGYTF
TGTGCCAGCAGCTCCAGAGGACAGGGGGCGCGGGCTAACTATGGCTACACCTTC
>TRBV27|TRBD1|NA|TRBJ2-7
CASSSTTGESYEQYF
TGTGCCAGCAGTTCAACGACAGGGGAGAGCTACGAGCAGTACTTC
>TRBV27|TRBD2|NA|TRBJ2-3
CASRLAGGLDTQYF
TGTGCCAGCAGATTAGCGGGAGGTTTAGATACGCAGTATTTT
>TRBV7-9|NA|NA|TRBJ2-6
CASSQQSSGANVLTF
TGTGCCAGCAGCCAACAGAGCTCTGGGGCCAACGTCCTGACTTTC
>TRBV7-9|NA|NA|TRBJ2-7
CASSSRDGPSYEQYF
TGTGCCAGCAGCAGCAGGGACGGACCTTCCTACGAGCAGTACTTC
>TRBV5-6|TRBD1|NA|TRBJ2-7
CASSGDRDPYEQYF
TGTGCCAGCAGCGGGGACAGGGACCCCTACGAGCAGTACTTC
>TRBV11-2|NA|NA|TRBJ2-7
CASRFRDSNYEQYF
TGTGCCAGCAGATTCCGGGACTCGAACTACGAGCAGTACTTC
>TRBV28|NA|NA|TRBJ1-1
CASSPIATVTEAFF
TGTGCCAGCAGTCCTATCGCGACGGTAACTGAAGCTTTCTTT
>TRBV6-6|TRBD2|NA|TRBJ2-7
CASSFPTSGNPYEQYF
TGTGCCAGCAGTTTCCCGACTAGCGGGAACCCCTACGAGCAGTACTTC
>TRBV27|NA|NA|TRBJ1-5
CASSLRGSLRPQHF
TGTGCCAGCAGTTTGCGGGGGTCTTTAAGGCCCCAGCATTTT
>TRBV10-3|NA|NA|TRBJ2-7
CAISEVDEQYF
TGTGCCATCAGTGAGGTTGACGAGCAGTACTTC